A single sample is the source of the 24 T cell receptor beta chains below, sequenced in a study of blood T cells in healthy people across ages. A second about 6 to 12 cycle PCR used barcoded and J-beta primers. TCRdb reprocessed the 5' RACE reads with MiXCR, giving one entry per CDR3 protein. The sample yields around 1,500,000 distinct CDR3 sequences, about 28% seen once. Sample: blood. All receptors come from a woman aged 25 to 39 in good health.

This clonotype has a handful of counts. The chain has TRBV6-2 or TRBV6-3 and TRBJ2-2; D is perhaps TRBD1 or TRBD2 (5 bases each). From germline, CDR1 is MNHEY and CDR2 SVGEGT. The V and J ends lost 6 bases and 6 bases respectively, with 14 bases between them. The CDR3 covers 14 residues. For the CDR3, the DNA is TGTGCCAGCAGGAGGGGTCCTTCTGCCGGGGAGCTGTTTTTT. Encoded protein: CASRRGPSAGELFF.

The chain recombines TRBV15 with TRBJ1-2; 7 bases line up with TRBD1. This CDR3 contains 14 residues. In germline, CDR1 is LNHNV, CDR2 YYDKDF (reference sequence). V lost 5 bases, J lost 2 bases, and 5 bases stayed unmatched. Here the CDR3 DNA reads TGTGCCACCAGCCCGGGACAGCGCAACTATGGCTACACCTTC. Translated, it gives CATSPGQRNYGYTF. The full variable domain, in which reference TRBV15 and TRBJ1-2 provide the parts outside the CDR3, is DAMVIQNPRYQVTQFGKPVTLSCSQTLNHNVMYWYQQKSSQAPKLLFHYYDKDFNNEADTPDNFQSRRPNTSFCFLDIRSPGLGDTAMYLCATSPGQRNYGYTFGSGTRLTVV.

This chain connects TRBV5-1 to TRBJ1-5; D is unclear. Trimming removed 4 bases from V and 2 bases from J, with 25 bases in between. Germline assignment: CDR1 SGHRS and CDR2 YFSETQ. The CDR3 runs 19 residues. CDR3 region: CASSLHREHLSNRNQPQHF. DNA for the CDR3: TGCGCCAGCAGCCTCCACCGGGAGCACCTCTCTAATCGCAATCAGCCCCAGCATTTT. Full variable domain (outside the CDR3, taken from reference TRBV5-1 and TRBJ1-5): KAGVTQTPRYLIKTRGQQVTLSCSPISGHRSVSWYQQTPGQGLQFLFEYFSETQRNKGNFPGRFSGRQFSNSRSEMNVSTLELGDSALYLCASSLHREHLSNRNQPQHFGDGTRLSIL.

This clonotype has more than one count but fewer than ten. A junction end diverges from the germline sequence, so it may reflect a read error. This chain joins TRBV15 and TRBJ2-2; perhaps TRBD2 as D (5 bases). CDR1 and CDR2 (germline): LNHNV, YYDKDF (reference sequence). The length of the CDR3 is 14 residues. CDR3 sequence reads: CATSRDPSTGELFF. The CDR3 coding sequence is TGTGCCACCAGCAGAGACCCCAGCACCGGGGAACTGTTTTTT.

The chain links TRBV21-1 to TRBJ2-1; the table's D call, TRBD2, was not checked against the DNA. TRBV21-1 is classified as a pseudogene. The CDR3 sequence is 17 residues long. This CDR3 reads CASSKELAGDSYNEQFF. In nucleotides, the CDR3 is TGTGCCAGCAGCAAAGAGCTAGCGGGAGATTCCTACAATGAGCAGTTCTTC.

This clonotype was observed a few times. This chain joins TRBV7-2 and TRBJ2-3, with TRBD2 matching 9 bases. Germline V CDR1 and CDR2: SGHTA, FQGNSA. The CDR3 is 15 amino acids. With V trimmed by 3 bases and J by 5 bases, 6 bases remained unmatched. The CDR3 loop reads CASSFSSGAGDTQYF. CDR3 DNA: TGTGCCAGCAGCTTTTCTAGCGGGGCGGGAGATACGCAGTATTTT.

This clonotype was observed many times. The CDR3 DNA follows: TGTGCCAGCAGCGGGACTAGCGGGAGGGCTGAGCAGTTCTTC. The encoded protein is CASSGTSGRAEQFF. V gene TRBV9 combines with J gene TRBJ2-1; TRBD2 matches 15 bases. The CDR3 is made up of 14 amino acids. Germline CDR1 and CDR2: SGDLS and YYNGEE. Losses at the gene ends were 3 bases for V and 9 bases for J; bases not matched to a gene: 1. Complete variable domain (other parts from reference TRBV9 and TRBJ2-1): DSGVTQTPKHLITATGQRVTLRCSPRSGDLSVYWYQQSLDQGLQFLIQYYNGEERAKGNILERFSAQQFPDLHSELNLSSLELGDSALYFCASSGTSGRAEQFFGPGTRLTVL.

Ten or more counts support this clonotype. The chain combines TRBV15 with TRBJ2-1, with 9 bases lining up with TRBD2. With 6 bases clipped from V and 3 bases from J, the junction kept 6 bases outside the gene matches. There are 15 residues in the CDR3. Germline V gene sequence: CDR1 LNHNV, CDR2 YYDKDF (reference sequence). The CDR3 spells CATRPPSGVYNEQFF. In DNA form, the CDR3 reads TGTGCCACCAGACCTCCTAGCGGGGTCTACAATGAGCAGTTCTTC.

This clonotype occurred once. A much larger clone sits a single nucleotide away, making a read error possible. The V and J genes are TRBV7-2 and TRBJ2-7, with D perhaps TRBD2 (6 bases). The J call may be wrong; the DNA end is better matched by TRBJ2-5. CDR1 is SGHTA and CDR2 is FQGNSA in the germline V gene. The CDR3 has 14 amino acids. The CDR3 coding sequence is TGTGCCAGCAGCTGGGACCTCTCAGCGGGGACCCAGTACTTC. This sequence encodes CASSWDLSAGTQYF.

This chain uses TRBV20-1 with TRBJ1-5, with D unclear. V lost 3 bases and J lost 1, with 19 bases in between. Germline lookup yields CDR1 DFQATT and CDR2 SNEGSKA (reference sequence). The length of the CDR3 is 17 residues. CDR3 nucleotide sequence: TGCAGTGCTAGGACCGACGGCGGGGTGTGGAGCAATCAGCCCCAGCATTTT. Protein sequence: CSARTDGGVWSNQPQHF.

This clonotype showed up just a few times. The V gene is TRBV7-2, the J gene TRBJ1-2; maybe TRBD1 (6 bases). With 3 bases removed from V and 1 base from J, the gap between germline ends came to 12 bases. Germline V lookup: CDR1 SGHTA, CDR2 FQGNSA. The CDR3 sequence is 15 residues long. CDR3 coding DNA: TGTGCCAGCAGCTTCGACAGGCTACTTAACTATGGCTACACCTTC. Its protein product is CASSFDRLLNYGYTF.

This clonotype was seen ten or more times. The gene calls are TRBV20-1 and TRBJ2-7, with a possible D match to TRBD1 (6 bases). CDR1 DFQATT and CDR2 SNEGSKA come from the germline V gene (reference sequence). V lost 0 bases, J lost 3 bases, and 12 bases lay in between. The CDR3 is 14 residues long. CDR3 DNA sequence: TGCAGTGCTAGAGATGGCAGGGGCCGCTACGAGCAGTACTTC. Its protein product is CSARDGRGRYEQYF.

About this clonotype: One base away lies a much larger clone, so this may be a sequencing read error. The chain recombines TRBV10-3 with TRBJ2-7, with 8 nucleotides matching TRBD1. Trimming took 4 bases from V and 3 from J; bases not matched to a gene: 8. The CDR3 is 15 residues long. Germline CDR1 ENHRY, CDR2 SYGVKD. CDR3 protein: CAISVRGQGLYEQYF. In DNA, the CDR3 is TGTGCCATCAGTGTCCGAGGACAGGGACTCTACGAGCAGTACTTC.

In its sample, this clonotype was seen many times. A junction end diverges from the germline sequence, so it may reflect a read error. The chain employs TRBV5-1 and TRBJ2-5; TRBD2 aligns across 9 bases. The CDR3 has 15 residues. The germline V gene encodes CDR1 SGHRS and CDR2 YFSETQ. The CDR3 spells CASSLELAGGETQYF. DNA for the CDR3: TGTGCCAGCAGCTTAGAACTAGCGGGTGGAGAGACCCAGTACTTC.

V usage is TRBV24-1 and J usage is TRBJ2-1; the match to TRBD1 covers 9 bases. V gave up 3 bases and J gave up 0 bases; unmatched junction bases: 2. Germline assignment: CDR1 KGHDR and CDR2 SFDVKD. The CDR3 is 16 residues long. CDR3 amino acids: CATSDRTGDSYNEQFF. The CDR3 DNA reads TGTGCCACCAGTGATCGGACAGGGGACTCCTACAATGAGCAGTTCTTC.

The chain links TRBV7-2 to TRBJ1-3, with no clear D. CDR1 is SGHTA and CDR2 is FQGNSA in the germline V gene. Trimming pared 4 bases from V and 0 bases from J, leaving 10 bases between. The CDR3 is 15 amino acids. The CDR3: CASSSRAHSGNTIYF. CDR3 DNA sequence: TGTGCCAGCAGCTCCCGGGCCCACTCTGGAAACACCATATATTTT.

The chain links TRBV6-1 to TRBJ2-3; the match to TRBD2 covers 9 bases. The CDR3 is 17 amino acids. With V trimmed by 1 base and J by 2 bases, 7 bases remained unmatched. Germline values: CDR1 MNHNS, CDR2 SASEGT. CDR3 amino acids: CASSEGSLAGFTDTQYF. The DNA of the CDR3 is TGTGCCAGCAGTGAAGGGTCCCTAGCGGGGTTCACAGATACGCAGTATTTT.

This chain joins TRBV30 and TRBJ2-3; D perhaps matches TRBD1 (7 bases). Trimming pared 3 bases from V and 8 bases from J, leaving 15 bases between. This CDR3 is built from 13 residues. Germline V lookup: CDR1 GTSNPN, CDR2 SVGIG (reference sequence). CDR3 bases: TGTGCCTGGAGCCCAGGGGGAGGAGCTACGCAGTATTTT. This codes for CAWSPGGGATQYF.

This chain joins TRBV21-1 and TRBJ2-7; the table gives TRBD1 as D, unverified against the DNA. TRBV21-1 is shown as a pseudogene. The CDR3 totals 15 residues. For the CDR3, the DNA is TGTGCCAGCAGCTTCCTGTCTAGCGTCAACTACGAGCAGTACTTC. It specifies CASSFLSSVNYEQYF.

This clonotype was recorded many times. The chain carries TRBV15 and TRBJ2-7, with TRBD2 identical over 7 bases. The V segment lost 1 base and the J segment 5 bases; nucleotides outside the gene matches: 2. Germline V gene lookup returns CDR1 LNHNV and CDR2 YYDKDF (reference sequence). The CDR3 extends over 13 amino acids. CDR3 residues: CATSRGLADEQYF. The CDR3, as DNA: TGTGCCACCAGCAGAGGGCTAGCGGACGAGCAGTACTTC. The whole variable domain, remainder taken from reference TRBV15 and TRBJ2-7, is DAMVIQNPRYQVTQFGKPVTLSCSQTLNHNVMYWYQQKSSQAPKLLFHYYDKDFNNEADTPDNFQSRRPNTSFCFLDIRSPGLGDTAMYLCATSRGLADEQYFGPGTRLTVT.

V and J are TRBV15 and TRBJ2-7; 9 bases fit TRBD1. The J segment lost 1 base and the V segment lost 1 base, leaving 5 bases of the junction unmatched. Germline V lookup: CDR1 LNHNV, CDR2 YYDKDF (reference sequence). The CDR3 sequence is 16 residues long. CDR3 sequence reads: CATSRGGTGNSYEQYF. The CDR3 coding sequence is TGTGCCACCAGCAGAGGCGGGACAGGGAATTCCTACGAGCAGTACTTC. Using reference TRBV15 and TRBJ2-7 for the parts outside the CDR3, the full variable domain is DAMVIQNPRYQVTQFGKPVTLSCSQTLNHNVMYWYQQKSSQAPKLLFHYYDKDFNNEADTPDNFQSRRPNTSFCFLDIRSPGLGDTAMYLCATSRGGTGNSYEQYFGPGTRLTVT.

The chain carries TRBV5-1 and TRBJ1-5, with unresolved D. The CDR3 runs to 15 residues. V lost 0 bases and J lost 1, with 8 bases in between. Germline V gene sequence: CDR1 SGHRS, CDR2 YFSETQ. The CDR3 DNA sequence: TGCGCCAGCAGCTTGGATGCGGGGAGCAATCAGCCCCAGCATTTT. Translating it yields CASSLDAGSNQPQHF. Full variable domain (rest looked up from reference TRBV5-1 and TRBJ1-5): KAGVTQTPRYLIKTRGQQVTLSCSPISGHRSVSWYQQTPGQGLQFLFEYFSETQRNKGNFPGRFSGRQFSNSRSEMNVSTLELGDSALYLCASSLDAGSNQPQHFGDGTRLSIL.

The CDR3 DNA is TGTGCCAGCAGCTTTACACCGGGACACCCTAACTATGGCTACACCTTC. Amino acids: CASSFTPGHPNYGYTF. The chain employs TRBV11-2 and TRBJ1-2, with D possibly being TRBD1 (6 bases). V was clipped by 3 bases and J by 0 bases, with 14 bases between them. Germline V gene sequence: CDR1 SGHAT, CDR2 FQNNGV. This CDR3 is built from 16 residues.

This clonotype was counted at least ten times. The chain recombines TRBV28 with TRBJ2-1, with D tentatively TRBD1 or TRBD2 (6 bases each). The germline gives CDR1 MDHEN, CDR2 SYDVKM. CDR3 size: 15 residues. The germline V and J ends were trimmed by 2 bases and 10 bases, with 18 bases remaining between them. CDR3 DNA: TGTGCCAGCAGTTTACGGGACATGGGGACTCGGGAGCAGTTCTTC. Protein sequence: CASSLRDMGTREQFF. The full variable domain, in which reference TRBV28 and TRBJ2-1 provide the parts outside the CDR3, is DVKVTQSSRYLVKRTGEKVFLECVQDMDHENMFWYRQDPGLGLRLIYFSYDVKMKEKGDIPEGYSVSREKKERFSLILESASTNQTSMYLCASSLRDMGTREQFFGPGTRLTVL.